This T cell receptor (beta chain) was identified during a study of T-cell reconstitution after alpha-beta-depleted transplantation in children. Ten or more counts support this clonotype. TCRbeta library construction was performed incorporating unique molecular identifiers. TCRdb itself ran the PCR reads through MiXCR, one entry per CDR3 protein. The repertoire holds approximately 200,000 distinct CDR3 sequences, with less than 15% as singletons. This CDR3 spans 15 amino acids. Trimming at V came to 1 base and at J to 6 bases, leaving 7 bases not matched to a gene. Germline V gene lookup returns CDR1 LGHDT and CDR2 YNNKEL (reference sequence).

The source is a human donor who donated a stem cell graft to a child with acute lymphoblastic leukemia. The sequencing here drew on PBMCs from the stem cell graft donor, taken from the stem cell graft. V is TRBV3-1 and J is TRBJ2-7; TRBD2 agrees at 9 bases. The CDR3 sequence is CASSQGISGSTEQYF. DNA of the CDR3: TGTGCCAGCAGCCAAGGCATTAGCGGGAGCACCGAGCAGTACTTC.